Listed below are T cell receptor beta chains from one sample, sequenced in a study of CXCR3-negative and CXCR3-positive naive CD8 T cells. From the 5' RACE reads, TCRdb lists one entry per CDR3 protein and no DNA. The sample data list 6,500 to 8,500 distinct CDR3 sequences. Material for sequencing was naive CXCR3- CD8+ T cells from blood. These receptor sequences come from a human donor in good health. Some clones in this sample may be carry-over from other donors' samples. CDR3s include the opening cysteine and the closing phenylalanine or tryptophan. Clone size is shown for a subset of rows, as once, few, many or a class of expanded clone.

>TRBJ2-7|TRBV7-3|.
CASSLSYGPYEQYF
>TRBJ2-1|TRBV3-1|.
CASSPGTSGSDEQFF
>TRBJ2-3|TRBV4-3|medium-sized
CASSQGFLEETDTQYF
>TRBJ1-1|TRBV20-1|.
CSARDPTASLDIRNTEAFF
>TRBJ2-3|TRBV5-4|.
CASSPDSQTQYF
>TRBJ2-3|TRBV11-2|medium-sized
CASSLAGLAEEDTQYF
>TRBJ2-5|TRBV11-2|.
CASSLGGTGNLQETQYF
>TRBJ2-7|TRBV18|medium-sized
CASSPPGTGSYEQYF
>TRBJ2-2|TRBV28|.
CASTHALDTGELFF
>TRBJ2-1|TRBV19|.
CASKGRGDLYNEQFF
>TRBJ2-3|TRBV4-2|.
CASSSGDDSTDTQYF
>TRBJ2-2|TRBV20-1|medium-sized
CSARLAGGSGELFF
>TRBJ2-5|TRBV29-1|medium-sized
CSAWGRERRSSETQYF
>TRBJ2-1|TRBV9|.
CASNPTGETYNEQFF
>TRBJ2-1|TRBV14|.
CASSPTTYNEQFF
>TRBJ2-1|TRBV20-1|medium-sized
CSAPGLAGGLYNEQFF
>TRBJ2-1|TRBV4-1|medium-sized
CASSQRLAGPPGDEQFF
>TRBJ2-7|TRBV2|medium-sized
CASSSTGGSSYEQYF
>TRBJ2-2|TRBV29-1|medium-sized
CSASPTGNTGELFF
>TRBJ2-1|TRBV29-1|.
CSVVISGRNNEQFF
>TRBJ2-7|TRBV5-1|medium-sized
CASSLEGTGGYEQYF
>TRBJ2-7|TRBV5-1|.
CASSLGASYEQYF
>TRBJ2-1|TRBV29-1|medium-sized
CSVDLVGSYNEQFF
>TRBJ2-2|TRBV9|.
CASNVDIRNTGELFF
>TRBJ2-5|TRBV11-2|medium-sized
CASSSHRGQQETQYF
>TRBJ2-3|TRBV4-1|.
CASSQEVVSTDTQYF
>TRBJ1-1|TRBV27|medium-sized
CASSPPDGLNTEAFF
>TRBJ2-7|TRBV7-9|.
CASSLAGTGDYEQYF